What follows are 13 T cell receptor beta chains derived from one specimen sequenced in a study of spatial heterogeneity in lung cancer. TCRdb re-analysed the 5' RACE reads in MiXCR, keeping a single row per CDR3 protein. The data contain around 60,000 distinct CDR3 sequences, 7.5% to 8.5% of them singletons. Time point noted: sample taken at primary tumor resection. The input material, whole RNA from tumor, nontumor lung or frozen PBMC, was sequenced unsorted. Sequenced material: PBMCs, taken at surgery. The receptors were gathered from a female donor with early-stage non-small cell lung cancer.

This chain links TRBV27 with TRBJ1-1; D call uncertain. The V end was cut by 3 bases, the J end by 4 bases, with 9 bases between. In germline, CDR1 is MNHEY, CDR2 SMNVEV (reference sequence). The CDR3 length is 13 residues. The CDR3 reads CASSFLGSTEAFF. DNA for the CDR3: TGTGCCAGCAGTTTCCTGGGGAGCACTGAAGCTTTCTTT.

This clonotype was picked up one time. This could be a read error, since a much larger clone is one nucleotide away. The V call is TRBV20-1, the J call TRBJ2-7, with 8 bases that match TRBD1. Germline-derived CDR1 and CDR2 are DFQATT and SNEGSKA (reference sequence). CDR3 length: 15 amino acids. In DNA form, the CDR3 reads TGCAGTACTAGGCCTTTACAGGGGGACCCCTACGAGCAGTACGTC. It codes for CSTRPLQGDPYEQYV.

The chain has TRBV7-3 and TRBJ2-2, with 8 bases that match TRBD2. V trimming: 1 base; J trimming: 6 bases; junction bases outside the gene matches: 7. Germline V gene lookup returns CDR1 SGHTA and CDR2 FQGTGA. The CDR3 is made up of 16 amino acids. In DNA, the CDR3 is TGTGCCAGCAGCTTAAACCCAGCGGGGGCCTCCGGGGAGCTGTTTTTT. Translating gives CASSLNPAGASGELFF.

This clonotype was observed a handful of times. The chain joins TRBV29-1 to TRBJ2-7; 8 positions agree with TRBD2. The CDR3 is 14 amino acids. In germline, CDR1 is SQVTM, CDR2 ANQGSEA. V trimming: 4 bases; J trimming: 3 bases; junction bases outside the gene matches: 8. For the CDR3, the DNA is TGCAGCGTTGGGGCGAAGCGGGAGTTCTACGAGCAGTACTTC. Residues: CSVGAKREFYEQYF.

This clonotype occurred many times. The V and J genes are TRBV6-2 or TRBV6-3 and TRBJ2-7; 13 positions match TRBD2. The CDR3 is 16 amino acids. Trimming cost V 6 bases and J 2 bases; bases outside gene matches: 7. Germline CDR1 and CDR2: MNHEY and SVGEGT. The CDR3 nucleotides are TGTGCCAGCAGAAGGACTAGCGGGGGCGCGGCCTACGAGCAGTACGTC. It codes for CASRRTSGGAAYEQYV.

This clonotype was observed at least ten times. The chain is built from TRBV12-3 or TRBV12-4 and TRBJ2-1, with a possible D match to TRBD1 (6 bases). The V end was cut by 2 bases, the J end by 9 bases, with 11 bases between. There are 13 residues in the CDR3. The CDR3 is CASSLYRAGEQFF. The CDR3 nucleotides are TGTGCCAGCAGTTTATACAGGGCTGGTGAGCAGTTCTTC.

This clonotype was seen many times. The chain combines TRBV27 with TRBJ2-2; 7 bases are shared with TRBD2. Looked up from germline, CDR1 is MNHEY and CDR2 is SMNVEV (reference sequence). V gave up 7 bases and J gave up 6 bases; unmatched junction bases: 11. CDR3 size: 15 residues. In DNA, the CDR3 is TGTGCCAGCACCCAGTCCGGGAGGTCCCCCGGGGAGCTGTTTTTT. This codes for CASTQSGRSPGELFF.

The chain is built from TRBV7-9 and TRBJ2-1, with 11 bases aligning to TRBD2. J gave up 8 bases and V 5 bases, and 8 bases lay outside the gene matches. This CDR3 is built from 15 residues. Germline CDR1 reads SEHNR; CDR2 reads FQNEAQ (reference sequence). DNA of the CDR3: TGTGCCAGCAGCAGGACTAGCGGGCAGGAGGATGAGCAGTTCTTC. This encodes CASSRTSGQEDEQFF. The whole variable domain, filled in from reference TRBV7-9 and TRBJ2-1, reads DTGVSQNPRHKITKRGQNVTFRCDPISEHNRLYWYRQTLGQGPEFLTYFQNEAQLEKSRLLSDRFSAERPKGSFSTLEIQRTEQGDSAMYLCASSRTSGQEDEQFFGPGTRLTVL.

This clonotype was picked up a small number of times. The CDR3 region is CATEIHTEAFF. CDR3 DNA: TGTGCCACCGAAATACACACTGAAGCTTTCTTT. The J gene is TRBJ1-1, the V gene TRBV28; unclear D gene. The CDR3 has 11 residues. Germline V gene data show CDR1 as MDHEN and CDR2 as SYDVKM. Trimming cost V 10 bases and J 3 bases, with 9 bases left between them. Full variable domain (rest looked up from reference TRBV28 and TRBJ1-1): DVKVTQSSRYLVKRTGEKVFLECVQDMDHENMFWYRQDPGLGLRLIYFSYDVKMKEKGDIPEGYSVSREKKERFSLILESASTNQTSMYLCATEIHTEAFFGQGTRLTVV.

Ten or more counts support this clonotype. This chain connects TRBV5-5 to TRBJ1-4, with D possibly TRBD1 on 5 matching bases. The CDR3 totals 15 residues. Germline CDR1 and CDR2: SGHKS and YYEKEE (reference sequence). V gave up 4 bases and J gave up 0 bases, with 10 bases separating them. DNA for the CDR3: TGTGCCAGCAGCACGTCAGGGTCAACTAATGAAAAACTGTTTTTT. This gives the protein CASSTSGSTNEKLFF.

The rearrangement links TRBV3-1 to TRBJ2-1; D is ambiguous. This CDR3 region has 12 residues. Trimming took 4 bases from V and 7 from J, leaving 8 bases between them. Germline assignment: CDR1 LGHDT and CDR2 YNNKEL (reference sequence). This chain's CDR3 is CASSLLLNEQFF. The CDR3 bases are TGTGCCAGCAGCCTCCTGCTGAATGAGCAGTTCTTC.

The J gene is TRBJ2-3, the V gene TRBV5-1; TRBD1 matches 12 bases. Losses at the gene ends were 0 bases for V and 1 base for J; bases not matched to a gene: 6. Germline V gives CDR1 SGHRS, CDR2 YFSETQ. The CDR3 runs to 18 residues. The CDR3 reads CASSLEGQGAFRTDTQYF. DNA for the CDR3: TGCGCCAGCAGCTTGGAGGGACAGGGGGCCTTTCGCACAGATACGCAGTATTTT.

This sequence joins TRBV18 and TRBJ1-2, with a tentative D call TRBD1 (5 bases). The CDR3 runs to 18 residues. Germline V gives CDR1 KGHSH, CDR2 LQKENI. The V end lost 3 bases, the J end lost 6 bases, and 26 bases lay between the germline ends. CDR3 residues: CASSPNKSRDPTRHGYTF. CDR3 in DNA: TGTGCCAGCTCACCGAATAAGAGCCGGGACCCAACCCGCCATGGCTACACCTTC.